This entry lists 5 T cell receptor beta chains sequenced from one sample in a study of cytomegalovirus exposure and HLA in healthy donors. The study ran its PCR with 60 Vbeta and 13 Jbeta primers. Here immunoSEQ multiplex PCR was the method, and the copy in TCRdb shows in-frame clones only, minus some. This table has some 100,000 clones, about four fifths appearing once. Sequencing input: PBMCs. Every receptor here comes from a woman in her 70s in good health and CMV-seropositive.

V and J are TRBV6-1 and TRBJ1-5; maybe TRBD1 (6 bases). The germline V gene encodes CDR1 MNHNS and CDR2 SASEGT. The germline V and J ends were trimmed by 6 bases and 5 bases, with 17 bases remaining between them. The CDR3 is 15 residues long. CDR3 residues: CASSPIGQSDQPQHF. CDR3 in DNA: TGTGCCAGCAGCCCCATCGGACAGTCAGATCAGCCCCAGCATTTT.

This chain uses TRBV6-6 with TRBJ2-1, with D possibly TRBD2 on 5 matching bases. V was shortened by 6 bases and J by 0 bases, with 12 bases between the two germline ends. CDR1 is MNHNY and CDR2 is SVGAGI in the germline V gene (reference sequence). The CDR3 is 15 residues long. CDR3 bases: TGTGCCAGCAGACCCAGCGGCAGCTCCTACAATGAGCAGTTCTTC. Its translation: CASRPSGSSYNEQFF.

The genes are TRBV7-2 and TRBJ1-4, with D unresolved. Germline CDR1 and CDR2: SGHTA and FQGNSA. Trimming took 2 bases from V and 0 from J, leaving 7 bases between them. CDR3 length equals 15 residues. The CDR3 DNA reads as TGTGCCAGCAGCTTACTGGCTGCAACTAATGAAAAACTGTTTTTT. Amino acid sequence: CASSLLAATNEKLFF.

V gene TRBV11-3 combines with J gene TRBJ2-2, with TRBD2 matching 9 bases. The V gene's germline CDR1 is SGHNT and CDR2 YENEEA. The CDR3 has 16 residues. The trim removed 5 bases at V and 3 bases at J, leaving 7 bases unmatched. The CDR3 reads CASSGGAGGYTGELFF. The CDR3 region has the DNA TGTGCCAGCAGCGGTGGAGCGGGAGGTTACACCGGGGAGCTGTTTTTT.

This clone was seen only a few times. The chain combines TRBV15 with TRBJ2-4; D is undetermined. Germline CDR1 and CDR2: LNHNV and YYDKDF (reference sequence). The CDR3 contains 13 residues. V was trimmed by 0 bases and J by 4 bases, leaving 4 bases between them. The CDR3 reads CATSRDGKNIQYF. CDR3 DNA sequence: TGTGCCACCAGCAGAGACGGGAAAAACATTCAGTACTTC.